Below, one TCR beta chain is given with its context. Antigen unknown. Every one of the patients relapsed after autologous stem cell transplantation (brentuximab vedotin exposure was variable). This sample is drawn from a study of PD-1 blockade in classical Hodgkin lymphoma. Regarding the study as a whole: Why repertoires differed is undefined; disease activity or prior therapy possibly contributed.

The table came from immunoSEQ multiplex PCR; TCRdb's copy has only in-frame clones and leaves some out. The sample carries 37,000 or so clones, about 86% recorded once. The material sequenced was peripheral blood mononuclear cells (PBMCs), taken before the second cycle of nivolumab. This TCR was recovered from a human donor with classical Hodgkin lymphoma.

The CDR3 coding sequence is TGTGCCAGCAGTGAGGAGGGCCCGGGGACTGAAGCTTTCTTT. Residues: CASSEEGPGTEAFF. J is TRBJ1-1 and V is TRBV25-1, with no clear D. The germline gives CDR1 MGHDK, CDR2 SYGVNS. V was shortened by 3 bases and J by 5 bases, with 13 bases between the two germline ends. CDR3 length: 14 residues.